This T cell receptor (beta chain) was found in a study of vaccination effects on CD4 cells after COVID-19 (dated by TCRdb to between 2021 and 2024). Broadly, across the study: Each participant received two doses of an mRNA SARS-CoV-2 vaccine, either BNT162b2 or mRNA-1273. Pre-vaccine samples from a couple of convalescent patients were drawn 16 days and one week before the first dose, 142 and 148 days after COVID-19 diagnosis. In both COVID-19 convalescent patients and infection-naive vaccine recipients, the study compared SARS-CoV-2 spike-specific CD4+ TCR repertoires from before mRNA vaccination with those from after it. A total of roughly 9 COVID-19 convalescent patients and several SARS-CoV-2-naive healthy vaccine recipients were included in the full study. In the study, cultures from other donors were sequenced using the Oncomine TCR Beta short-read assay on an Illumina iSeq 100. What the study reported, not specific to this receptor: The study was limited by a small number of convalescent patients and lacked early post-infection timepoints. In convalescent patients, the post-vaccine spike-reactive repertoire was composed mainly of new vaccine-induced clones that were largely distinct from infection-induced clones. At late post-vaccination timepoints, both infection-induced and vaccine-induced clones showed marked clonal contraction, consistent with waning T cell responses.

Libraries were built with the immunoSEQ multiplex PCR assay. DNA from the cultured, isolated CD4+ T cells was subjected to TCR beta CDR3 sequencing. From the authors' description of their analysis: Non-productive TCR sequences were removed, reads were trimmed to the CDR3 region, and CDR3s of at least 7 amino acids were retained. The MANAFEST web app was used to identify antigen-specific clonotypes by comparing expansion in peptide wells with expansion in reference cultures. Positive clones required FDR<0.05 expansion versus reference and all other wells, odds ratio above 5, and frequency above 0.1% in two replicate wells. Cross-reactive clonotypes were defined as significantly expanded in SARS-CoV-2 spike wells and in at least one common cold coronavirus spike condition. CDR3 similarity was assessed by Levenshtein distance with the stringdist R package, and unrooted trees were built with ape in R 3.6.1. What TCRdb holds here is the immuneACCESS table cut down to in-frame rearrangements. Part of the clones is not present; checked against another copy, under half of the missing clones reflect an unresolved V gene, and the others are unexplained. The V and J calls and clone size are taken from that table; D and trimming were inferred from the DNA. The sample table lists approximately 31,000 clones, about 69% of them with a count of one. The ten largest clonotypes hold 28% of the sample.

A note on this clone: Its antigen is not yet known. No much larger clone exists at a distance of one base, and base qualities are not known.

To identify antigen-specific CD4+ T cell clonotypes by their expansion, the ViraFEST assay first stimulated PBMC with viral peptide pools and then applied TCR sequencing. After less than eleven days of culture, CD4+ T cells were isolated with the EasySep CD4+ T cell isolation kit. Convalescent patients had PCR-confirmed SARS-CoV-2 infection between March and December 2020, before Alpha, Beta and Delta variants emerged in the United States. Each well held fewer than 2.5 million PBMC cultured in IMDM containing roughly 4.9% human AB serum, 9.5 to 10 IU/ml IL-2 and gentamicin, along with 10 ug/ml peptides. On days 3 and 7, half of the culture medium was replaced with fresh IL-2-containing medium. Unless otherwise noted, each peptide stimulation condition was cultured in triplicate wells. PBMC were separated from whole blood using Ficoll-Paque Plus gradient centrifugation and were then either cryopreserved at -140C or used fresh. Genomic DNA was extracted from cultured CD4+ T cells with the QIAamp micro DNA kit.

The CDR3 holds 17 amino acids from the cysteine to the phenylalanine. The kept DNA is CDR3 alone, 51 bases in frame from the first base. In the germline V gene, CDR1 corresponds to SGHTA and CDR2 to FQGNSA. V and J are trimmed by 5 bases and 5 bases, and the gene matches miss 10 bases of the junction. The sequenced sample was CD4+ T cells from PBMCs cultured with a peptide pool, obtained before COVID-19 vaccination. The source of this sequence is a human donor who had a prior SARS-CoV-2 infection. The chain uses TRBV7-2 and TRBJ2-1; 12 central bases correspond to TRBD2. The nucleotide sequence reads TGTGCCAGCAGCGGGGTAACTAGCGGGAGGCCAAACAATGAGCAGTTCTTC. Its amino acids are CASSGVTSGRPNNEQFF.